The 28 T cell receptor beta chains in this list originate from one sample, sequenced in a study of T-cell reconstitution after alpha-beta-depleted transplantation in children. Preparation of the TCRbeta library involved a method that used unique molecular identifiers. TCRdb independently ran MiXCR on the PCR reads; one entry per CDR3 protein. The data contain 800,000 to 1,000,000 distinct CDR3 sequences, 25% to 30% of them singletons. This material consisted of PBMCs, mostly from graft donor cells, taken 360 days after TCRalphabeta/CD19-depleted stem cell transplant. These receptor sequences come from a boy under two years old who had a stem cell transplant for SCID, so the T cells may come from the graft donor.

CDR3 in amino acids: CASSLEDETQYF. As DNA, the CDR3 is TGCGCCAGCAGCTTGGAGGATGAGACCCAGTACTTC. V and J are TRBV5-1 and TRBJ2-5; D is uncertain. In germline, CDR1 is SGHRS, CDR2 YFSETQ. V lost 0 bases and J 5 bases, leaving 5 bases between the germline ends. The CDR3 spans 12 residues.

The chain recombines TRBV7-9 with TRBJ2-7; tentatively, D is TRBD1 (6 bases). Trimming pared 5 bases from V and 2 bases from J, leaving 13 bases between. The CDR3 length is 14 residues. CDR1 and CDR2 (germline): SEHNR, FQNEAQ (reference sequence). DNA for the CDR3: TGTGCCAGCAGCACCGACAGGACCCCCTACGAGCAGTACTTC. Amino acids: CASSTDRTPYEQYF.

The chain couples TRBV20-1 to TRBJ2-3; a possible D gene is TRBD2 (7 bases). The CDR3 is made up of 15 amino acids. V lost 5 bases and J 2 bases, leaving 17 bases between the germline ends. Germline CDR1 is DFQATT and CDR2 is SNEGSKA (reference sequence). In DNA form, the CDR3 reads TGCAGTGCTTCCGGGAAGGGGGGGGCCACAGATACGCAGTATTTT. It codes for CSASGKGGATDTQYF.

The chain couples TRBV12-3 or TRBV12-4 to TRBJ2-5, with D possibly TRBD1 on 6 matching bases. The CDR3 totals 13 residues. V was trimmed by 9 bases and J by 7 bases, leaving 18 bases between them. The CDR3: CASSEGQLLTQYF. Written as DNA, the CDR3 is TGTGCCAGTTCTGAGGGACAATTGCTGACCCAGTACTTC.

This clonotype turned up a few times. The V gene is TRBV5-1, the J gene TRBJ2-3, with D possibly being TRBD1 or TRBD2 (5 bases each). V was pared by 3 bases and J by 4 bases, with 27 bases between. Germline CDR1 and CDR2: SGHRS and YFSETQ. The CDR3 loop spans 19 amino acids. CDR3 sequence reads: CASSYPKTRDGPTADTQYF. CDR3 DNA: TGCGCCAGCAGCTACCCAAAGACCCGGGACGGGCCCACAGCAGATACGCAGTATTTT.

The rearrangement joins TRBV5-1 to TRBJ2-7, with D tentatively TRBD2 (7 bases). Germline V gene lookup returns CDR1 SGHRS and CDR2 YFSETQ. The CDR3 consists of 15 residues. V was pared by 1 base and J by 6 bases, with 17 bases between. The CDR3: CASSLNGRGAAEQYF. CDR3 DNA sequence: TGCGCCAGCAGCTTGAATGGTCGGGGGGCGGCCGAGCAGTACTTC.

The chain carries TRBV20-1 and TRBJ2-5, with 14 positions matching TRBD2. CDR1 is DFQATT, CDR2 SNEGSKA, per germline (reference sequence). The CDR3 covers 14 residues. The junction had 9 bases not matched to a gene; V was cut back by 6 bases and J by 9 bases. The CDR3 nucleotides are TGCAGTGCCGCTCGGACTAGCGGGGGGCCCCCCCAGTACTTC. Its protein is CSAARTSGGPPQYF.

A word on this clonotype: The junction and the germline gene differ at one end; a read error may be behind it. The chain carries TRBV4-1 and TRBJ2-5, with D uncertain. The CDR3 extends over 15 amino acids. CDR1 is MGHRA and CDR2 is YSYEKL in the germline V gene. CDR3 sequence: CASSQVMPGPETEYF. DNA for the CDR3: TGCGCCAGCAGCCAAGTAATGCCGGGTCCAGAGACCGAGTACTTC.

J is TRBJ2-1 and V is TRBV15; 10 bases match TRBD2. CDR3 size: 15 residues. V shed 1 base and J 8 bases; nucleotides not matched to a gene: 5. The V gene's germline CDR1 is LNHNV and CDR2 YYDKDF (reference sequence). The CDR3 reads CATSRGSGGWDEQFF. CDR3 DNA: TGTGCCACCAGCAGAGGTAGCGGGGGGTGGGATGAGCAGTTCTTC.

The V call is TRBV7-8, the J call TRBJ1-1; no clear D gene. Germline CDR1 is SGHVS and CDR2 is FQNEAQ. With 2 bases removed from V and 1 base from J, the gap between germline ends came to 5 bases. This CDR3 has 13 amino acids. The DNA for the CDR3 is TGTGCCAGCAGCTTAACGAAGAACACTGAAGCTTTCTTT. The encoded protein is CASSLTKNTEAFF.

Only a few counts were recorded for this clonotype. This sequence joins TRBV28 and TRBJ2-1; 10 nucleotides align to TRBD2. The germline V gene encodes CDR1 MDHEN and CDR2 SYDVKM. The V segment lost 3 bases and the J segment 5 bases; nucleotides outside the gene matches: 7. The CDR3 has 16 residues. Written as DNA, the CDR3 is TGTGCCAGCAGTTTCCGCGGGACTAGCGTGAACAATGAGCAGTTCTTC. Translating it yields CASSFRGTSVNNEQFF.

This chain uses TRBV7-9 with TRBJ2-3; D remains ambiguous. Germline V gene sequence: CDR1 SEHNR, CDR2 FQNEAQ (reference sequence). The V end was cut by 7 bases, the J end by 4 bases, with 18 bases between. The CDR3 is 15 residues long. CDR3 bases: TGTGCCAGCACCCCCCGAGGTAGCCGAGCAGATACGCAGTATTTT. Translated: CASTPRGSRADTQYF. Variable domain in full (rest from reference TRBV7-9 and TRBJ2-3): DTGVSQNPRHKITKRGQNVTFRCDPISEHNRLYWYRQTLGQGPEFLTYFQNEAQLEKSRLLSDRFSAERPKGSFSTLEIQRTEQGDSAMYLCASTPRGSRADTQYFGPGTRLTVL.

This clonotype has only a few counts. This chain uses TRBV5-1 with TRBJ2-3, with TRBD1 as a possible D gene (6 bases). CDR3 length: 15 amino acids. V lost 7 bases and J 2 bases, leaving 17 bases between the germline ends. Per germline, CDR1 SGHRS and CDR2 YFSETQ. The DNA of the CDR3 is TGCGCCAGCCGGCCCCGGGACACTTACACAGATACGCAGTATTTT. Amino acids: CASRPRDTYTDTQYF.

This clonotype came up a few times. The rearrangement uses TRBV4-1 and TRBJ2-5; 9 bases line up with TRBD2. Germline CDR1 and CDR2: MGHRA and YSYEKL. J gave up 2 bases and V 2 bases, and 3 bases lay outside the gene matches. This CDR3 is 15 amino acids long. CDR3 residues: CASSQPGLAQETQYF. The CDR3 coding sequence is TGCGCCAGCAGCCAACCGGGACTAGCACAAGAGACCCAGTACTTC.

This clonotype was counted only a few times. The V and J genes are TRBV5-6 and TRBJ1-1, with TRBD1 identical over 10 bases. Trimming removed 1 base from V and 4 bases from J; junction bases left unmatched: 4. The CDR3 is 15 amino acids. Germline V CDR1 and CDR2: SGHDT, YYEEEE. CDR3 DNA sequence: TGTGCCAGCAGCTTGCTGGACAGGGGGACCACTGAAGCTTTCTTT. This translates into CASSLLDRGTTEAFF.

The chain has TRBV27 and TRBJ1-5; possibly TRBD1 for D (5 bases). This CDR3 is 17 amino acids long. Deletions cut 0 bases from V and 2 bases from J, with 14 bases between. The germline CDR1 and CDR2 sequences are MNHEY and SMNVEV (reference sequence). In DNA, the CDR3 is TGTGCCAGCAGTTTATCGGCAGGGTGGAGCGGCAATCAGCCCCAGCATTTT. Translation gives CASSLSAGWSGNQPQHF.

The chain recombines TRBV20-1 with TRBJ2-3; a possible D gene is TRBD1 (6 bases). Germline V gene sequence: CDR1 DFQATT, CDR2 SNEGSKA (reference sequence). With 0 bases removed from V and 7 bases from J, the gap between germline ends came to 14 bases. This CDR3 contains 14 residues. DNA for the CDR3: TGCAGTGCTAGAGATCTCCTTAGGGGGAATACGCAGTATTTT. It yields the protein CSARDLLRGNTQYF.

A few counts support this clonotype. The V gene is TRBV12-3 or TRBV12-4, the J gene TRBJ2-1; 10 positions match TRBD2. The CDR3 totals 15 residues. The V segment lost 6 bases and the J segment 6 bases; nucleotides outside the gene matches: 8. The CDR3 spells CASRPSSGGINEQFF. CDR3 coding DNA: TGTGCCAGCAGACCCTCTAGCGGGGGTATCAATGAGCAGTTCTTC.

The CDR3 DNA follows: TGTGCCAGCAGCTGGGAAGTAGGAGGCTACACCTTC. This gives the protein CASSWEVGGYTF. V is TRBV7-9 and J is TRBJ1-2, with D unresolved. Trimming stripped 4 bases from V and 8 bases from J, with 11 bases between. This CDR3 has 12 amino acids. CDR1 is SEHNR, CDR2 FQNEAQ, per germline (reference sequence). The variable domain in full, with the rest retrieved from reference TRBV7-9 and TRBJ1-2, is DTGVSQNPRHKITKRGQNVTFRCDPISEHNRLYWYRQTLGQGPEFLTYFQNEAQLEKSRLLSDRFSAERPKGSFSTLEIQRTEQGDSAMYLCASSWEVGGYTFGSGTRLTVV.

This chain links TRBV10-3 with TRBJ2-7; D gene ambiguous. Trimming took off 2 bases at V and 0 bases at J, with 11 bases between the two ends. The CDR3 loop spans 15 amino acids. Germline loops: CDR1 ENHRY, CDR2 SYGVKD. The CDR3 sequence: CAISEPGILSYEQYF. As DNA, the CDR3 is TGTGCCATCAGTGAGCCAGGTATTCTCTCCTACGAGCAGTACTTC.

The CDR3 DNA follows: TGCAGTGCCAGAAGAACAGGGCACACCGGGGAGCTGTTTTTT. Translated: CSARRTGHTGELFF. The chain couples TRBV20-1 to TRBJ2-2, with a tentative D call TRBD1 (6 bases). Trimming shortened V by 6 bases and J by 3 bases, and 14 bases separated the two germline ends. The CDR3 is made up of 14 amino acids. Germline lookup yields CDR1 DFQATT and CDR2 SNEGSKA (reference sequence).

This clonotype has just a few counts. The CDR3 sequence is CASSDGDRTGSYEQYF. The CDR3, as DNA: TGCGCCAGCAGCGATGGAGACCGGACAGGGAGCTACGAGCAGTACTTC. The chain links TRBV5-1 to TRBJ2-7; 8 positions agree with TRBD1. CDR1 and CDR2 (germline): SGHRS, YFSETQ. V was pared by 4 bases and J by 3 bases, with 12 bases of the junction left unmatched. There are 16 residues in the CDR3.

This clonotype appeared a few times. The chain employs TRBV4-3 and TRBJ1-6, with D unclear. CDR3 length equals 16 residues. V was cut by 0 bases and J by 11 bases, with 17 bases left in between. Germline lookup yields CDR1 LGHNA and CDR2 YSLEER. Here the CDR3 reads CASSQDTSGRGTPLHF. The CDR3 region has the DNA TGCGCCAGCAGCCAAGATACCTCGGGTCGCGGGACACCCCTCCACTTT.

This clonotype appeared many times. This chain links TRBV7-3 with TRBJ2-2, with D perhaps TRBD1 (5 bases). Germline CDR1 and CDR2: SGHTA and FQGTGA. This CDR3 contains 13 residues. With 0 bases removed from V and 9 bases from J, the gap between germline ends came to 8 bases. This chain's CDR3 is CASSLTPDRELFF. CDR3 in DNA: TGTGCCAGCAGCTTAACCCCGGACAGGGAGCTGTTTTTT. Together with reference TRBV7-3 and TRBJ2-2, the CDR3 gives the full variable domain: GAGVSQTPSNKVTEKGKYVELRCDPISGHTALYWYRQSLGQGPEFLIYFQGTGAADDSGLPNDRFFAVRPEGSVSTLKIQRTERGDSAVYLCASSLTPDRELFFGEGSRLTVL.

The chain's CDR3 is CSAAANEQFF. DNA of the CDR3: TGCAGTGCAGCGGCAAATGAGCAGTTCTTC. The chain joins TRBV20-1 to TRBJ2-1, with a weak D call TRBD2 (5 bases). The CDR3 covers 10 residues. Germline lookup yields CDR1 DFQATT and CDR2 SNEGSKA (reference sequence). V was pared by 6 bases and J by 7 bases, with 7 bases between.

This clonotype was recorded a few times. The genes are TRBV20-1 and TRBJ2-5; possibly TRBD1 for D (5 bases). The CDR3 length is 13 residues. Germline V CDR1 and CDR2: DFQATT, SNEGSKA (reference sequence). Trimming removed 2 bases from V and 5 bases from J, with 12 bases in between. The CDR3 nucleotides are TGCAGTGCTAGATCGGGCAGGGTGGAGACCCAGTACTTC. Its protein is CSARSGRVETQYF.

The chain links TRBV4-1 to TRBJ1-6; D perhaps matches TRBD1 (5 bases). In germline, CDR1 is MGHRA, CDR2 YSYEKL. The CDR3 is 15 residues long. The V end was cut by 3 bases, the J end by 6 bases, with 12 bases between. The CDR3 coding sequence is TGCGCCAGCAGCCACCCGCGGGGCGGTAATTCACCCCTCCACTTT. Amino acids: CASSHPRGGNSPLHF.

The chain joins TRBV7-2 to TRBJ2-3; the D gene is possibly TRBD2 (6 bases). Trimming left V 1 base short and J 11 bases short, with 10 bases between. CDR3 length equals 12 residues. The germline gives CDR1 SGHTA, CDR2 FQGNSA. CDR3 protein: CASSLVPGRQYF. The CDR3 nucleotides read TGTGCCAGCAGCTTAGTTCCCGGGAGGCAGTATTTT.